This T cell receptor beta chain stems from a study of OX40 agonist ivuxolimab in advanced cancers. CDR3 length: 17 amino acids. With V trimmed by 4 bases and J by 5 bases, 7 bases remained unmatched. Germline-derived CDR1 and CDR2 are MGHRA and YSYEKL. Exclusion of a patient followed from autoimmune disease history or systemic immunosuppression. The timepoints at which blood was sampled were baseline, cycle 4 day 1, and cycle 7 day 1. Data came from immunoSEQ multiplex PCR; TCRdb stores just in-frame clones and leaves some out. The data show some 94,000 clones, with around 91% seen just once and about 0.87% held by the top ten.

Sample: CD4+ or CD8+ T cells sorted from blood, taken in a trial of the OX40 agonist ivuxolimab. This TCR came from an adult with an advanced solid tumor such as melanoma, head and neck, liver or kidney cancer. The rearrangement links TRBV4-1 to TRBJ2-3; 15 positions agree with TRBD2. In DNA, the CDR3 is TGCGCCAGCAGCCCCGGACTAGCGGGAGGGAGGGGAGATACGCAGTATTTT. Its translation is CASSPGLAGGRGDTQYF.